This TCR beta chain appears in the sequencing data of a study of OX40 agonist ivuxolimab in advanced cancers. Study context: In three patients, partial responses were observed, one with hepatocellular carcinoma and two with cutaneous melanoma.

Comments on this clone: Its antigen remains unknown.

Points from the study as a whole: Within 6 weeks, CD4+ and CD8+ blood T cells expanded clonally at 0.1 to 3.0 mg/kg. The work left the antigen specificity of expanded peripheral T cells undetermined.

This table comes from immunoSEQ multiplex PCR, and its TCRdb copy is limited to in-frame clones, with some not included. The sample shows roughly 74,000 clones, approximately 84% of them seen only once. This CDR3 region has 15 residues. Per the germline V gene, CDR1 is SGHTS and CDR2 is YDEGEE. Unmatched junction bases numbered 7, after V lost 4 bases and J lost 3 bases. The specimen was CD4+ or CD8+ T cells sorted from blood, collected in a trial of the OX40 agonist ivuxolimab. The clonotype was recovered from an adult with an advanced solid tumor such as melanoma, head and neck, liver or kidney cancer. The gene calls are TRBV5-8 and TRBJ1-5, with 7 bases identical to TRBD1. CDR3: CASSTRDSYNQPQHF. CDR3 nucleotides: TGTGCCAGCAGCACCCGGGACAGCTACAATCAGCCCCAGCATTTT.